Presented here are 23 T cell receptor beta chains from one specimen sequenced in a study of T cells after yellow fever vaccination. Via MiXCR, TCRdb re-called the 5' RACE reads, giving one row per CDR3 protein. The sample lists around 300,000 distinct CDR3 sequences; 13% were seen once. Sample: CD4+ T cells sorted from PBMCs, taken 45 days after the yellow fever booster vaccination. The receptors shown here come from a man aged 25 to 40 who received the YFV17D yellow fever vaccine.

This clonotype was observed many times. J is TRBJ1-6 and V is TRBV21-1; the table's D call of TRBD1 was not tested on the DNA. TRBV21-1 is a known pseudogene. This CDR3 is 15 amino acids long. CDR3 coding DNA: TGTGCCAGCAGCTCAAAATCGGGACAGAATTCACCCCTCCACTTT. Its translation: CASSSKSGQNSPLHF.

This clonotype was seen a few times. The rearrangement joins TRBV4-3 to TRBJ2-2; a weak D match, TRBD2 (5 bases). V shed 4 bases and J shed 5 bases, with 14 bases lying between them. CDR3 length: 15 amino acids. From germline, CDR1 is LGHNA and CDR2 YSLEER. CDR3 sequence (DNA): TGCGCCAGCAGCCCTGAGGGTCTTAGAACCGGGGAGCTGTTTTTT. This codes for CASSPEGLRTGELFF.

This clonotype was seen a handful of times. The CDR3: CSASQQPAAQHF. In DNA, the CDR3 is TGCAGTGCTAGTCAACAGCCTGCCGCCCAGCATTTT. The V and J genes are TRBV20-1 and TRBJ1-5, with unresolved D. Germline lookup yields CDR1 DFQATT and CDR2 SNEGSKA (reference sequence). Trimming left V 3 bases short and J 11 bases short, with 14 bases between. The CDR3 loop spans 12 amino acids.

V and J are TRBV5-1 and TRBJ1-1, with a weak D call TRBD1 (6 bases). In germline, CDR1 is SGHRS, CDR2 YFSETQ. The CDR3 totals 15 residues. V lost 0 bases and J 4 bases, leaving 13 bases between the germline ends. The DNA of the CDR3 is TGCGCCAGCAGCTTGGAGTCTAGGGGGTCCACTGAAGCTTTCTTT. Translation: CASSLESRGSTEAFF.

This clonotype has a handful of counts. The chain links TRBV5-1 to TRBJ2-5; either TRBD1 or TRBD2 may supply D (5 bases each). The V and J ends lost 3 bases and 0 bases respectively, with 12 bases between them. The CDR3 runs 15 residues. Germline loops: CDR1 SGHRS, CDR2 YFSETQ. CDR3 in DNA: TGCGCCAGCAGCTCCCGGGGCCAGTACCAAGAGACCCAGTACTTC. This gives the protein CASSSRGQYQETQYF. Together with reference TRBV5-1 and TRBJ2-5, the CDR3 gives the full variable domain: KAGVTQTPRYLIKTRGQQVTLSCSPISGHRSVSWYQQTPGQGLQFLFEYFSETQRNKGNFPGRFSGRQFSNSRSEMNVSTLELGDSALYLCASSSRGQYQETQYFGPGTRLLVL.

This clonotype was detected only a few times. The genes are TRBV6-1 and TRBJ1-1; D unclear. Per germline, CDR1 MNHNS and CDR2 SASEGT. The CDR3 runs 13 residues. V dropped 3 bases and J dropped 6 bases, with 11 bases sitting between them. In nucleotides, the CDR3 is TGTGCCAGCAGTGAGGCAGGTGCTGCTGAAGCTTTCTTT. Protein product: CASSEAGAAEAFF.

The chain has TRBV24-1 and TRBJ2-3; D is possibly TRBD1 or TRBD2 (5 bases each). CDR3 length: 14 amino acids. Deletions cut 4 bases from V and 8 bases from J, with 15 bases between. The germline V gene encodes CDR1 KGHDR and CDR2 SFDVKD. CDR3 nucleotides: TGTGCCACCAGTGACCGGCCTACGGGACCTACGCAGTATTTT. Its protein product is CATSDRPTGPTQYF.

The chain joins TRBV27 to TRBJ1-5; 12 bases are shared with TRBD1. V lost 1 base, J lost 6 bases, and 10 bases stayed unmatched. Germline assignment: CDR1 MNHEY and CDR2 SMNVEV (reference sequence). The CDR3 has 18 amino acids. CDR3 residues: CASSLWDRGQGVAQPQHF. The CDR3 DNA is TGTGCCAGCAGTTTATGGGACAGGGGGCAAGGGGTAGCTCAGCCCCAGCATTTT.

This clonotype was found many times. The chain couples TRBV5-6 to TRBJ2-2; D tentatively fits TRBD1 or TRBD2 (5 bases each). The CDR3 is 15 residues long. V was shortened by 4 bases and J by 4 bases, with 14 bases between the two germline ends. Looked up from germline, CDR1 is SGHDT and CDR2 is YYEEEE. CDR3 in DNA: TGTGCCAGCAGCCCCGACCCGGGGCTCACCGGGGAGCTGTTTTTT. It codes for CASSPDPGLTGELFF.

The sample holds a few counts of this clonotype. This sequence joins TRBV10-1 and TRBJ2-4, with D unresolved. The CDR3 sequence is 16 residues long. Trimming took off 2 bases at V and 0 bases at J, with 11 bases between the two ends. Germline CDR1 WNHNN, CDR2 SYGVQD (reference sequence). The CDR3 DNA reads as TGCGCCAGCAGTGAGAAGGTTCTAGAAGCCAAAAACATTCAGTACTTC. Translated: CASSEKVLEAKNIQYF.

This clonotype was picked up a small number of times. The J gene is TRBJ2-3, the V gene TRBV12-3 or TRBV12-4; D may be TRBD2 (6 bases). This CDR3 has 14 amino acids. Trimming took 4 bases from V and 3 from J, leaving 11 bases between them. The CDR3: CASSYGRRTDTQYF. The DNA of the CDR3 is TGTGCCAGCAGTTACGGGAGAAGGACAGATACGCAGTATTTT.

The rearrangement joins TRBV6-1 to TRBJ2-1; 9 bases map to TRBD2. The CDR3 covers 15 residues. Germline trimming cut 6 bases from V and 5 bases from J; bases unmatched to any gene: 8. Germline V gene data show CDR1 as MNHNS and CDR2 as SASEGT. The CDR3 loop is CASSGFLAGHNEQFF. The DNA for the CDR3 is TGTGCCAGCAGCGGCTTTCTAGCGGGACACAATGAGCAGTTCTTC.

This clonotype showed up just a few times. The chain couples TRBV5-1 to TRBJ2-6; D is undetermined. Trimming took off 2 bases at V and 0 bases at J, with 6 bases between the two ends. CDR1 and CDR2 (germline): SGHRS, YFSETQ. The CDR3 has 15 amino acids. Written as DNA, the CDR3 is TGCGCCAGCAGCTTCAGATTCTCTGGGGCCAACGTCCTGACTTTC. It is translated as CASSFRFSGANVLTF.

The sample holds a few counts of this clonotype. The J gene is TRBJ2-7, the V gene TRBV7-2; TRBD2 might be the D (5 bases). The CDR3 contains 14 residues. Per the germline V gene, CDR1 is SGHTA and CDR2 is FQGNSA. Trimming removed 7 bases at V and 2 bases at J, with 15 bases between. The CDR3 loop is CASTLDLGTYEQYF. CDR3 coding DNA: TGTGCCAGCACCCTGGACTTGGGGACCTACGAGCAGTACTTC.

The V call is TRBV24-1, the J call TRBJ2-3; 7 nucleotides match TRBD2. The V segment lost 0 bases and the J segment 4 bases; nucleotides outside the gene matches: 6. Germline CDR1 KGHDR, CDR2 SFDVKD. The CDR3 extends over 16 amino acids. The CDR3 nucleotides are TGTGCCACCAGTGATTTGCACCCGCGGGAGTCAGATACGCAGTATTTT. Amino acid sequence: CATSDLHPRESDTQYF.

Regarding this clonotype: This clone may be a read error of a much larger clone one base away. This CDR3 reads CSARDPAAARTGGLFF. The CDR3 coding sequence is TGCAGTGCTAGAGACCCAGCGGCAGCCCGCACCGGGGGGCTGTTTTTT. This chain uses TRBV20-1 with TRBJ2-2; a possible D gene is TRBD2 (6 bases). The CDR3 is 16 residues long. Germline loops: CDR1 DFQATT, CDR2 SNEGSKA (reference sequence).

This clonotype has just a few counts. The gene calls are TRBV12-3 or TRBV12-4 and TRBJ1-3; D is perhaps TRBD1 (5 bases). Trimming removed 4 bases at V and 3 bases at J, with 13 bases between. The CDR3 is 15 amino acids. CDR3 DNA: TGTGCCAGCAGTTCTGCGCGGGGGAGTGGAAACACCATATATTTT. It specifies CASSSARGSGNTIYF.

This clonotype was detected a few times. The rearrangement joins TRBV20-1 to TRBJ2-7; D may be TRBD1 or TRBD2 (6 bases each). Looked up from germline, CDR1 is DFQATT and CDR2 is SNEGSKA (reference sequence). CDR3 size: 12 residues. Deletions cut 7 bases from V and 4 bases from J, with 14 bases between. CDR3: CSGSQGTYEQYF. The CDR3, as DNA: TGCAGTGGGTCTCAGGGGACTTACGAGCAGTACTTC.

Comments on this clonotype: A read error may account for a junction end that differs from germline. This chain joins TRBV24-1 and TRBJ1-1; no firm D call. Germline values: CDR1 KGHDR, CDR2 SFDVKD. The CDR3 is 13 residues long. The CDR3 DNA reads TGTGCCACCAGAGCAACGGGGAACACTGAAGATTTCTTT. It codes for CATRATGNTEDFF.

The chain has TRBV28 and TRBJ2-2, with 8 positions matching TRBD1. Germline CDR1 and CDR2: MDHEN and SYDVKM. This CDR3 has 16 residues. V dropped 3 bases and J dropped 5; count of bases not matched to a gene: 8. The CDR3 protein is CASSFRGQGFTGELFF. CDR3 bases: TGTGCCAGCAGTTTCCGAGGACAGGGATTTACCGGGGAGCTGTTTTTT.

The chain links TRBV28 to TRBJ2-1; 8 positions match TRBD2. V shed 10 bases, J shed 6 bases, and the junction held 8 bases outside the gene matches. The CDR3 spans 13 residues. Germline V gives CDR1 MDHEN, CDR2 SYDVKM. DNA of the CDR3: TGTGCCATCAATCTAGCGGGTTCCAATGAGCAGTTCTTC. It is translated as CAINLAGSNEQFF. The whole variable domain, filled in from reference TRBV28 and TRBJ2-1, reads DVKVTQSSRYLVKRTGEKVFLECVQDMDHENMFWYRQDPGLGLRLIYFSYDVKMKEKGDIPEGYSVSREKKERFSLILESASTNQTSMYLCAINLAGSNEQFFGPGTRLTVL.

At least ten counts were recorded for this clonotype. This chain uses TRBV20-1 with TRBJ1-3, with D possibly TRBD1 on 6 matching bases. Germline V gene data show CDR1 as DFQATT and CDR2 as SNEGSKA (reference sequence). Trimming removed 3 bases at V and 0 bases at J, with 15 bases between. The length of the CDR3 is 16 residues. In DNA form, the CDR3 reads TGCAGTGCTAGTGAAGGGAGGGGGATCTCTGGAAACACCATATATTTT. This encodes CSASEGRGISGNTIYF.

This chain uses TRBV4-2 with TRBJ2-5, with D perhaps assigned TRBD1 or TRBD2 (5 bases each). V lost 0 bases to trimming and J lost 3 bases, with 11 bases between them. CDR1 LGHNA and CDR2 YNFKEQ come from the germline V gene. This CDR3 spans 15 amino acids. CDR3 nucleotide sequence: TGTGCCAGCAGCCAAGACCCCCGGGGCGAAGAGACCCAGTACTTC. Amino acids: CASSQDPRGEETQYF.